This TCR beta chain was profiled in a study of Graves' ophthalmopathy and Graves' hyperthyroidism. Overall study: Upon initial diagnosis and before any treatment, peripheral blood was collected.

This CDR3 is 18 amino acids long. CDR1 LGHNT and CDR2 FRNRAP come from the germline V gene. V shed 5 bases, J shed 0 bases, and the junction held 13 bases outside the gene matches. Transcripts of RNA were the source for amplifying TCR beta CDR3 regions. An initial RT-PCR round employing HTBI primers preceded a second-round multiplex PCR. TCRdb reprocessed the multiplex PCR reads with MiXCR, giving one entry per CDR3 protein. Seen here are hundreds of thousands of distinct CDR3 sequences, roughly 21% observed once, and the top ten hold around 3%. The V gene is TRBV12-5, the J gene TRBJ2-5; 9 nucleotides agree with TRBD2. Sequencing input: peripheral blood. This clonotype originated in a woman aged 18-29 years with stable Graves' hyperthyroidism. CDR3 sequence (DNA): TGTGCTAGTGGTGCACCTAGCGGGGAGACTTGGTACCAAGAGACCCAGTACTTC. Encoded protein: CASGAPSGETWYQETQYF. Filled out from reference TRBV12-5 and TRBJ2-5, the complete variable domain reads DARVTQTPRHKVTEMGQEVTMRCQPILGHNTVFWYRQTMMQGLELLAYFRNRAPLDDSGMPKDRFSAEMPDATLATLKIQPSEPRDSAVYFCASGAPSGETWYQETQYFGPGTRLLVL.